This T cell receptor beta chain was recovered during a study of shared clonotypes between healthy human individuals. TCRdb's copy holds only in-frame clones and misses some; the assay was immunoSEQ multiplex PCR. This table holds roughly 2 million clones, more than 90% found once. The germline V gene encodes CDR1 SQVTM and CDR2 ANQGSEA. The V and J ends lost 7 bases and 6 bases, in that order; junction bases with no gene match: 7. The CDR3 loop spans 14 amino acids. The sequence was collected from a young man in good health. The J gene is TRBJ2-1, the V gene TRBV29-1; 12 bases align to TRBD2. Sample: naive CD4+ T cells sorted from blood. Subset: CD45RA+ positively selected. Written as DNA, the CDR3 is TGCAGCGAATCGACTAGCGGGAGCGGCAATGAGCAGTTCTTC. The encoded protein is CSESTSGSGNEQFF.